The 28 T cell receptor beta chains in this list originate from one sample, sequenced in a study of blood T cell repertoires in COVID-19. Profiled with immunoSEQ multiplex PCR; TCRdb holds only in-frame clones, not every one. The table has over 100,000 clones, roughly 86% seen once; the top ten hold about an eighth. Sequenced material: peripheral blood. The origin of the receptors is a woman in her seventies with COVID-19, enrolled during active disease.

This rearrangement joins TRBV6-5 to TRBJ1-2; D may be TRBD1 (6 bases). Germline V gene lookup returns CDR1 MNHEY and CDR2 SVGAGI. This CDR3 comprises 14 residues. Trimming stripped 6 bases from V and 7 bases from J, with 18 bases between. The CDR3 loop is CASRILTGSGGYTF. DNA for the CDR3: TGTGCCAGCAGAATCCTCACAGGGAGCGGTGGCTACACCTTC.

V gene TRBV19 combines with J gene TRBJ2-3, with TRBD1 matching 9 bases. Germline CDR1 is LNHDA and CDR2 is SQIVND (reference sequence). The CDR3 has 15 residues. The trim removed 3 bases at V and 5 bases at J, leaving 6 bases unmatched. Here the CDR3 DNA reads TGTGCCAGTAGTATTCCCGGGACAGGGAGAGATACGCAGTATTTT. Its translation is CASSIPGTGRDTQYF.

The chain couples TRBV5-4 to TRBJ2-7; the match to TRBD2 covers 13 bases. This CDR3 has 15 residues. Germline lookup yields CDR1 SGHNT and CDR2 YYREEE (reference sequence). After removal of 4 bases from V and 3 bases from J, the junction contained 4 bases not matched to a gene. The CDR3 DNA follows: TGTGCCAGCAGCCCCGGGACTAGCGGGATCTACGAGCAGTACTTC. It codes for CASSPGTSGIYEQYF.

The J gene is TRBJ1-4, the V gene TRBV28; TRBD1 agrees at 9 bases. This CDR3 is 16 amino acids long. Germline loops: CDR1 MDHEN, CDR2 SYDVKM. The trim removed 7 bases at V and 2 bases at J, leaving 8 bases unmatched. The CDR3 sequence: CASILQGAHTNEKLFF. CDR3 sequence (DNA): TGTGCCAGCATCCTACAGGGGGCGCACACTAATGAAAAACTGTTTTTT.

The chain employs TRBV4-1 and TRBJ1-2; the match to TRBD1 covers 8 bases. This CDR3 has 15 residues. Germline V gene lookup returns CDR1 MGHRA and CDR2 YSYEKL. Unmatched junction bases numbered 4, after V lost 0 bases and J lost 4 bases. This CDR3 is CASSQDQGAGYGYTF. CDR3 coding DNA: TGCGCCAGCAGCCAAGATCAGGGGGCGGGCTATGGCTACACCTTC.

V gene TRBV7-2 combines with J gene TRBJ2-3, with D unresolved. The CDR3 sequence is 13 residues long. The V gene lost 6 bases and the J gene lost 2 bases, with 9 bases spanning the gap. Germline CDR1 SGHTA, CDR2 FQGNSA. The CDR3 DNA is TGTGCCAGCAGTTCCTCCTTCACAGATACGCAGTATTTT. Protein sequence: CASSSSFTDTQYF.

V gene TRBV28 combines with J gene TRBJ1-6, with D unresolved. This CDR3 has 14 residues. The V end was cut by 1 base, the J end by 10 bases, with 11 bases between. Per the germline V gene, CDR1 is MDHEN and CDR2 is SYDVKM. Here the CDR3 reads CASSLSLRESPLHF. DNA for the CDR3: TGTGCCAGCAGTTTATCGTTGCGGGAATCACCCCTCCACTTT.

The CDR3 region has the DNA TGTGCCAGCAGCTTAGGGACAGAAATTAACTATGGCTACACCTTC. This sequence encodes CASSLGTEINYGYTF. The gene calls are TRBV5-5 and TRBJ1-2, with 7 bases matching TRBD1. Germline V CDR1 and CDR2: SGHKS, YYEKEE (reference sequence). This CDR3 has 15 amino acids. J lost 1 base, V lost 2 bases, and 5 bases had no gene match.

This clone has a single count. This chain links TRBV5-6 with TRBJ1-4; 7 positions agree with TRBD1. The CDR3 contains 15 residues. V trimming: 4 bases; J trimming: 6 bases; junction bases outside the gene matches: 9. In germline, CDR1 is SGHDT, CDR2 YYEEEE. The CDR3 loop reads CASSLRGKWDEKLFF. Here the CDR3 DNA reads TGTGCCAGCAGCCTCAGGGGGAAATGGGATGAAAAACTGTTTTTT.

Comment on this clone: At one of its ends the junction is not consistent with the germline gene, which may arise from a read error. The chain combines TRBV5-6 with TRBJ1-2, with D hard to call. The CDR3 runs to 10 residues. Germline V gene data show CDR1 as SGHDT and CDR2 as YYEEEE. The CDR3 here is CASSLSVRPF. The CDR3 DNA follows: TGTGCCAGCAGCTTGTCGGTCCGCCCATTC.

The gene calls are TRBV19 and TRBJ2-7, with TRBD1 identical over 8 bases. This CDR3 has 14 residues. The germline gives CDR1 LNHDA, CDR2 SQIVND (reference sequence). V lost 5 bases and J lost 3; bases outside the gene matches: 6. The CDR3 here is CASSHPGQGYEQYF. In DNA form, the CDR3 reads TGTGCCAGTAGTCACCCTGGACAGGGCTACGAGCAGTACTTC.

The chain joins TRBV6-5 to TRBJ1-2; D might be TRBD1 (5 bases). The CDR3 runs 13 residues. Trimming took off 6 bases at V and 7 bases at J, with 15 bases between the two ends. CDR1 is MNHEY and CDR2 is SVGAGI in the germline V gene. This CDR3 reads CASRLEGMGGYTF. The CDR3 DNA follows: TGTGCCAGCAGGTTGGAGGGGATGGGTGGCTACACCTTC.

V usage is TRBV7-2 and J usage is TRBJ1-6; D unresolved. Trimming left V 0 bases short and J 7 bases short, with 10 bases between. This CDR3 contains 15 residues. Per germline, CDR1 SGHTA and CDR2 FQGNSA. In DNA form, the CDR3 reads TGTGCCAGCAGCTTAGCTTTTTCCCAGAATTCACCCCTCCACTTT. Protein: CASSLAFSQNSPLHF.

This clone was seen only a few times. The chain carries TRBV11-2 and TRBJ2-1; D perhaps matches TRBD1 (7 bases). The CDR3 extends over 13 amino acids. CDR1 and CDR2 from the germline V gene are SGHAT and FQNNGV. V lost 1 base and J 12 bases, leaving 13 bases between the germline ends. In DNA form, the CDR3 reads TGTGCCAGCAGCTTAGCAGGGGGGTTTGGGCAGTTCTTC. It encodes CASSLAGGFGQFF.

This chain joins TRBV4-2 and TRBJ1-1; D call uncertain. Germline CDR1 and CDR2: LGHNA and YNFKEQ. The CDR3 consists of 13 residues. The ends were cut back, 4 bases at V and 0 bases at J, with 6 bases in the middle. Here the CDR3 DNA reads TGTGCCAGCAGCCGGGCCCTGAACACTGAAGCTTTCTTT. It is translated as CASSRALNTEAFF.

This clone occurred a few times. The chain employs TRBV24-1 and TRBJ1-1, with 11 bases matching TRBD1. Germline CDR1 KGHDR, CDR2 SFDVKD. The V gene end was trimmed by 3 bases and the J gene end by 8 bases; junction bases not matched to a gene: 10. The CDR3 runs to 16 residues. In DNA form, the CDR3 reads TGTGCCACCAGTGATGGCCGGACAGGGGGCTACATCGAAGCTTTCTTT. Amino acids: CATSDGRTGGYIEAFF.

The chain has TRBV5-1 and TRBJ2-3; 7 positions agree with TRBD2. V lost 1 base to trimming and J lost 1 base; unmatched junction nucleotides: 12. The CDR3 covers 18 residues. Germline loops: CDR1 SGHRS, CDR2 YFSETQ. The CDR3 nucleotides are TGCGCCAGCAGCTTGAACCCCTTTGGGGGGGGAGGCACAGATACGCAGTATTTT. Translating it yields CASSLNPFGGGGTDTQYF. Looking up the rest from reference TRBV5-1 and TRBJ2-3 gives the full variable domain: KAGVTQTPRYLIKTRGQQVTLSCSPISGHRSVSWYQQTPGQGLQFLFEYFSETQRNKGNFPGRFSGRQFSNSRSEMNVSTLELGDSALYLCASSLNPFGGGGTDTQYFGPGTRLTVL.

The count of this clone is one. The gene calls are TRBV16 and TRBJ1-2; D unresolved. The CDR3 extends over 13 amino acids. Germline lookup yields CDR1 KGHSY and CDR2 FQNENV. With 0 bases removed from V and 4 bases from J, the gap between germline ends came to 6 bases. The CDR3 reads CASSQSPVYGYTF. DNA for the CDR3: TGTGCCAGCAGCCAATCTCCAGTCTATGGCTACACCTTC. Supplemented by reference TRBV16 and TRBJ1-2, the full variable domain reads GEEVAQTPKHLVRGEGQKAKLYCAPIKGHSYVFWYQQVLKNEFKFLISFQNENVFDETGMPKERFSAKCLPNSPCSLEIQATKLEDSAVYFCASSQSPVYGYTFGSGTRLTVV.

The chain uses TRBV28 and TRBJ1-6; 7 bases are a match to TRBD1. The germline V gene has CDR1 MDHEN and CDR2 SYDVKM. CDR3 length equals 15 residues. V was pared by 5 bases and J by 5 bases, with 6 bases of the junction left unmatched. CDR3 nucleotide sequence: TGTGCCAGCAGTGGGGGGACAGTCGATAATTCACCCCTCCACTTT. As protein: CASSGGTVDNSPLHF.

The CDR3 DNA is TGTGCCAGCTCACCACCTCGCGGAGAGACCCAGTACTTC. It is translated as CASSPPRGETQYF. The rearrangement uses TRBV18 and TRBJ2-5; D is unclear. Germline lookup yields CDR1 KGHSH and CDR2 LQKENI. The CDR3 is 13 amino acids. V was clipped by 0 bases and J by 4 bases, with 6 bases between them. Supplemented by reference TRBV18 and TRBJ2-5, the full variable domain reads NAGVMQNPRHLVRRRGQEARLRCSPMKGHSHVYWYRQLPEEGLKFMVYLQKENIIDESGMPKERFSAEFPKEGPSILRIQQVVRGDSAAYFCASSPPRGETQYFGPGTRLLVL.

This chain uses TRBV6-5 with TRBJ1-6; D might be TRBD1 (5 bases). Looked up from germline, CDR1 is MNHEY and CDR2 is SVGAGI. V was shortened by 7 bases and J by 10 bases, with 17 bases between the two germline ends. The CDR3 has 14 amino acids. CDR3 sequence: CASTPGSGRSPLHF. CDR3 nucleotide sequence: TGTGCCAGCACACCGGGCTCAGGGCGCTCACCCCTCCACTTT.

The chain recombines TRBV28 with TRBJ1-1; 7 bases fit TRBD1. Looked up from germline, CDR1 is MDHEN and CDR2 is SYDVKM. The V segment lost 2 bases and the J segment 5 bases; nucleotides outside the gene matches: 2. There are 13 residues in the CDR3. CDR3 in DNA: TGTGCCAGCAGTTTAGCAGGGGGTACTGAAGCTTTCTTT. This translates into CASSLAGGTEAFF.

This chain joins TRBV7-9 and TRBJ2-7, with 11 bases matching TRBD2. Trimming at V came to 2 bases and at J to 4 bases, leaving 4 bases not matched to a gene. The CDR3 is 15 residues long. Germline loops: CDR1 SEHNR, CDR2 FQNEAQ (reference sequence). The CDR3 DNA sequence: TGTGCCAGCAGCTTATCTAGCGGGGGGCCGTACGAGCAGTACTTC. Its translation: CASSLSSGGPYEQYF. The complete variable domain, with remaining parts taken from reference TRBV7-9 and TRBJ2-7, reads DTGVSQNPRHKITKRGQNVTFRCDPISEHNRLYWYRQTLGQGPEFLTYFQNEAQLEKSRLLSDRFSAERPKGSFSTLEIQRTEQGDSAMYLCASSLSSGGPYEQYFGPGTRLTVT.

The genes are TRBV10-3 and TRBJ1-2, with 7 bases identical to TRBD1. The V and J ends lost 6 bases and 5 bases, in that order; junction bases with no gene match: 6. Germline V CDR1 and CDR2: ENHRY, SYGVKD. The CDR3 loop spans 13 amino acids. Here the CDR3 DNA reads TGTGCCATCAGAGGACAGGACGGGTATGGCTACACCTTC. Its protein is CAIRGQDGYGYTF.

This rearrangement joins TRBV7-2 to TRBJ2-3, with 8 bases lining up with TRBD2. Germline CDR1 is SGHTA and CDR2 is FQGNSA. The CDR3 totals 18 residues. With V trimmed by 5 bases and J by 11 bases, 24 bases remained unmatched. CDR3 loop: CASSPRFGGGLTVRRQYF. CDR3 sequence (DNA): TGTGCCAGCAGCCCCCGGTTTGGCGGGGGGCTTACCGTACGCAGGCAGTATTTT.

V usage is TRBV3-1 (or the pseudogene TRBV3-2) and J usage is TRBJ1-3; maybe TRBD1 (6 bases). This CDR3 has 18 amino acids. From germline, CDR1 is LGHDT and CDR2 YNNKEL (reference sequence). Trimming took 5 bases from V and 1 from J, leaving 21 bases between them. CDR3 loop: CASSVTPGHRQSGNTIYF. The CDR3, as DNA: TGTGCCAGCAGCGTAACTCCGGGACACAGGCAGTCTGGAAACACCATATATTTT.

V is TRBV7-9 and J is TRBJ1-5, with D unclear. The V gene's germline CDR1 is SEHNR and CDR2 FQNEAQ (reference sequence). This CDR3 comprises 14 residues. Trimming took 4 bases from V and 0 from J, leaving 7 bases between them. This CDR3 is CASSYGYSNQPQHF. CDR3 nucleotide sequence: TGTGCCAGCAGCTACGGTTATAGCAATCAGCCCCAGCATTTT. Looking up the rest from reference TRBV7-9 and TRBJ1-5 gives the full variable domain: DTGVSQNPRHKITKRGQNVTFRCDPISEHNRLYWYRQTLGQGPEFLTYFQNEAQLEKSRLLSDRFSAERPKGSFSTLEIQRTEQGDSAMYLCASSYGYSNQPQHFGDGTRLSIL.

J is TRBJ1-4 and V is TRBV25-1; D is ambiguous. In germline, CDR1 is MGHDK, CDR2 SYGVNS. Trimming shortened V by 0 bases and J by 4 bases, and 12 bases separated the two germline ends. CDR3 length equals 16 residues. The CDR3 is CASSEYGVLLNEKLFF. Here the CDR3 DNA reads TGTGCCAGCAGTGAATATGGAGTGCTCCTTAATGAAAAACTGTTTTTT.